What follows are 24 T cell receptor beta chains derived from one specimen sequenced in a study of T-cell reconstitution after alpha-beta-depleted transplantation in children. A TCRbeta library incorporating unique molecular identifiers was prepared. TCRdb redid the calling of the PCR reads with MiXCR, one entry per CDR3 protein. The sample carries 200,000 to 250,000 distinct CDR3 sequences, roughly a tenth recorded once. The source material was PBMCs from the stem cell graft donor, sampled from the stem cell graft. These receptors were obtained from a human donor who donated a stem cell graft to a child with acute lymphoblastic leukemia.

This clonotype has at least ten counts. The CDR3 loop reads CASSLVGGYQETQYF. The CDR3 DNA follows: TGTGCCAGCAGCTTAGTAGGGGGGTACCAAGAGACCCAGTACTTC. The genes are TRBV7-2 and TRBJ2-5; possibly TRBD1 or TRBD2 for D (6 bases each). The CDR3 extends over 15 amino acids. From germline, CDR1 is SGHTA and CDR2 FQGNSA. Deletions cut 1 base from V and 0 bases from J, with 9 bases between.

This clonotype was observed at least ten times. This chain links TRBV5-5 with TRBJ1-1, with 8 nucleotides matching TRBD1. The CDR3 is 16 amino acids. V gave up 4 bases and J gave up 4 bases; unmatched junction bases: 12. Germline assignment: CDR1 SGHKS and CDR2 YYEKEE (reference sequence). DNA of the CDR3: TGTGCCAGCAGCCTCGCCCTGACAGGGGCTGGCACTGAAGCTTTCTTT. Encoded protein: CASSLALTGAGTEAFF.

This clonotype has ten or more counts. The chain is built from TRBV13 and TRBJ2-5; 16 bases agree with TRBD2. CDR3 length: 17 residues. Germline V gene lookup returns CDR1 PRHDT and CDR2 FYEKMQ (reference sequence). With V trimmed by 3 bases and J by 1 base, 2 bases remained unmatched. CDR3 sequence reads: CASSLGTSGGAQETQYF. CDR3 nucleotides: TGTGCCAGCAGCTTGGGGACTAGCGGGGGGGCCCAAGAGACCCAGTACTTC. Full variable domain (missing parts from reference TRBV13 and TRBJ2-5): AAGVIQSPRHLIKEKRETATLKCYPIPRHDTVYWYQQGPGQDPQFLISFYEKMQSDKGSIPDRFSAQQFSDYHSELNMSSLELGDSALYFCASSLGTSGGAQETQYFGPGTRLLVL.

This clonotype was seen repeatedly, ten times or more. V gene TRBV12-3 or TRBV12-4 combines with J gene TRBJ1-2; 8 positions agree with TRBD1. CDR3 length equals 14 residues. V was clipped by 0 bases and J by 7 bases; unmatched bases: 4. The CDR3 coding sequence is TGTGCCAGCAGTTTAGCGCAGGGGGCCGGTGGCTACACCTTC. It codes for CASSLAQGAGGYTF.

The V call is TRBV5-1, the J call TRBJ2-5, with 7 bases lining up with TRBD1. Germline V gene data show CDR1 as SGHRS and CDR2 as YFSETQ. The CDR3 totals 18 residues. Trimming at V came to 4 bases and at J to 1 base, leaving 16 bases not matched to a gene. The CDR3 nucleotides are TGCGCCAGCAGCCCGAGGACTCCGAGACAGGGCCTCCAAGAGACCCAGTACTTC. Translating gives CASSPRTPRQGLQETQYF.

This clonotype showed up just a few times. This chain uses TRBV7-2 with TRBJ2-3; the D gene could be TRBD1 or TRBD2 (5 bases each). The CDR3 runs 16 residues. With 4 bases removed from V and 0 bases from J, the gap between germline ends came to 14 bases. CDR1 and CDR2 (germline): SGHTA, FQGNSA. The CDR3: CASSSGRVSSTDTQYF. Written as DNA, the CDR3 is TGTGCCAGCAGCTCGGGACGAGTCAGTAGCACAGATACGCAGTATTTT.

The chain has TRBV5-1 and TRBJ2-1; TRBD2 agrees at 7 bases. The CDR3 totals 16 residues. The germline CDR1 and CDR2 sequences are SGHRS and YFSETQ. The V gene end was trimmed by 2 bases and the J gene end by 0 bases; junction bases not matched to a gene: 5. The chain's CDR3 is CASSFGGGISYNEQFF. The CDR3 DNA reads as TGCGCCAGCAGCTTTGGGGGGGGGATCTCCTACAATGAGCAGTTCTTC. Based on the CDR3 plus reference TRBV5-1 and TRBJ2-1, the full variable domain is KAGVTQTPRYLIKTRGQQVTLSCSPISGHRSVSWYQQTPGQGLQFLFEYFSETQRNKGNFPGRFSGRQFSNSRSEMNVSTLELGDSALYLCASSFGGGISYNEQFFGPGTRLTVL.

The sample holds one count of this clonotype. The genes are TRBV5-1 and TRBJ2-6, with unresolved D. CDR3 size: 18 residues. V lost 3 bases, J lost 0 bases, and 16 bases lay in between. Per the germline V gene, CDR1 is SGHRS and CDR2 is YFSETQ. CDR3 sequence (DNA): TGCGCCAGCAGCTCTATCGGCAGGCTCTCCTCTGGGGCCAACGTCCTGACTTTC. Its translation: CASSSIGRLSSGANVLTF.

This clonotype was picked up a small number of times. V and J are TRBV5-8 and TRBJ2-5; D perhaps matches TRBD2 (5 bases). The CDR3 runs to 12 residues. Germline assignment: CDR1 SGHTS and CDR2 YDEGEE. Trimming left V 5 bases short and J 7 bases short, with 12 bases between. The CDR3 region has the DNA TGTGCCAGCAGTTTCCCCGGAGGGACCCAGTACTTC. As protein: CASSFPGGTQYF.

V is TRBV11-2 and J is TRBJ2-1; possible D gene TRBD2, 5 bases. From germline, CDR1 is SGHAT and CDR2 FQNNGV. Between the trimmed V and J ends, which lost 0 bases and 8 bases, there was a span of 17 bases. The CDR3 length is 16 residues. The CDR3 sequence is CASSLDGRFSQDEQFF. CDR3 sequence (DNA): TGTGCCAGCAGCTTAGATGGGAGATTTAGTCAGGATGAGCAGTTCTTC.

This clonotype was counted between two and nine times. CDR3 in amino acids: CASSEGLAYEAFF. Here the CDR3 DNA reads TGTGCCAGCAGTGAAGGCCTAGCATACGAAGCTTTCTTT. The chain has TRBV6-1 and TRBJ1-1; D is unclear. V shed 1 base and J shed 8 bases, with 11 bases lying between them. The CDR3 has 13 residues. The germline V gene encodes CDR1 MNHNS and CDR2 SASEGT.

This clonotype has a count of ten or more. The gene calls are TRBV29-1 and TRBJ2-6; D uncertain. Trimming pared 4 bases from V and 0 bases from J, leaving 4 bases between. The length of the CDR3 is 13 residues. In germline, CDR1 is SQVTM, CDR2 ANQGSEA. DNA for the CDR3: TGCAGCGTTGTGAGCTCTGGGGCCAACGTCCTGACTTTC. Encoded protein: CSVVSSGANVLTF. The entire variable domain, with the rest obtained from reference TRBV29-1 and TRBJ2-6, is as follows: SAVISQKPSRDICQRGTSLTIQCQVDSQVTMMFWYRQQPGQSLTLIATANQGSEATYESGFVIDKFPISRPNLTFSTLTVSNMSPEDSSIYLCSVVSSGANVLTFGAGSRLTVL.

This clonotype was seen many times. The rearrangement links TRBV19 to TRBJ2-1, with 8 positions matching TRBD1. Per the germline V gene, CDR1 is LNHDA and CDR2 is SQIVND (reference sequence). J was trimmed by 5 bases and V by 8 bases; bases with no gene match: 8. The CDR3 is 14 amino acids. The CDR3 is CASRDRGTDNEQFF. CDR3 bases: TGTGCCAGTCGAGACAGGGGTACGGACAATGAGCAGTTCTTC. The entire variable domain, with the rest obtained from reference TRBV19 and TRBJ2-1, is as follows: DGGITQSPKYLFRKEGQNVTLSCEQNLNHDAMYWYRQDPGQGLRLIYYSQIVNDFQKGDIAEGYSVSREKKESFPLTVTSAQKNPTAFYLCASRDRGTDNEQFFGPGTRLTVL.

The J gene is TRBJ2-1, the V gene TRBV5-1, with TRBD2 matching 8 bases. The CDR3 runs 15 residues. With V trimmed by 4 bases and J by 3 bases, 6 bases remained unmatched. Germline V gene data show CDR1 as SGHRS and CDR2 as YFSETQ. The CDR3 nucleotides are TGCGCCAGCAGCGGAACCGGGACTAGCTACAATGAGCAGTTCTTC. Encoded protein: CASSGTGTSYNEQFF.

This clonotype was counted at least ten times. The genes are TRBV12-3 or TRBV12-4 and TRBJ2-3; D gene unclear. The ends were cut back, 5 bases at V and 4 bases at J, with 7 bases in the middle. The CDR3 loop spans 12 amino acids. CDR3 sequence: CASSVSADTQYF. The DNA for the CDR3 is TGTGCCAGCAGTGTATCCGCAGATACGCAGTATTTT.

This clonotype was counted only a few times. The chain uses TRBV28 and TRBJ1-5; perhaps TRBD1 as D (6 bases). This CDR3 has 16 amino acids. Trimming cost V 10 bases and J 2 bases, with 21 bases left between them. Germline lookup yields CDR1 MDHEN and CDR2 SYDVKM. The chain's CDR3 is CATTYHRVVGNQPQHF. For the CDR3, the DNA is TGTGCCACTACTTATCACAGGGTGGTTGGCAATCAGCCCCAGCATTTT.

The table lists this clonotype with many counts. V usage is TRBV6-5 and J usage is TRBJ1-1; D not certain. The CDR3 is 11 residues long. Germline values: CDR1 MNHEY, CDR2 SVGAGI. Deletions cut 7 bases from V and 2 bases from J, with 5 bases between. The CDR3, as DNA: TGTGCCAGCACGAGAAACACTGAAGCTTTCTTT. Protein: CASTRNTEAFF.

The V and J genes are TRBV3-1 and TRBJ2-7; D is possibly TRBD1 (6 bases). Germline assignment: CDR1 LGHDT and CDR2 YNNKEL (reference sequence). Trimming stripped 4 bases from V and 9 bases from J, with 16 bases between. The CDR3 contains 13 residues. In DNA form, the CDR3 reads TGTGCCAGCAGCCCCTTACAGGGTTTACGGCAGTACTTC. This codes for CASSPLQGLRQYF.

This clonotype has at least ten counts. With a much larger clone just one base away, this may be a read error. Written as DNA, the CDR3 is TGTGCCAGCAGCCAAGAACGGAACTCTGGAAACACCATATATTTT. It encodes CASSQERNSGNTIYF. The chain combines TRBV3-1 with TRBJ1-3; no clear D. This CDR3 spans 15 amino acids. Trimming removed 0 bases at V and 0 bases at J, with 6 bases between. Germline V CDR1 and CDR2: LGHDT, YNNKEL (reference sequence).

The chain is built from TRBV6-4 and TRBJ2-7; weak D call: TRBD2 (5 bases). Trimming stripped 0 bases from V and 0 bases from J, with 6 bases between. Germline V lookup: CDR1 MRHNA, CDR2 SNTAGT. The CDR3 sequence is 14 residues long. The CDR3 coding sequence is TGTGCCAGCAGTGACTCCCGGGACTCCTACGAGCAGTACTTC. Protein product: CASSDSRDSYEQYF.

The chain combines TRBV5-1 with TRBJ2-7; no clear D gene. Germline CDR1 SGHRS, CDR2 YFSETQ. The length of the CDR3 is 14 residues. Trimming took off 2 bases at V and 0 bases at J, with 9 bases between the two ends. In DNA form, the CDR3 reads TGCGCCAGCAGCTTAGGCAGCTCCTCCTACGAGCAGTACTTC. Translation: CASSLGSSSYEQYF.

This clonotype was counted at least ten times. The genes are TRBV12-3 or TRBV12-4 and TRBJ2-1; 10 bases align to TRBD2. With V trimmed by 3 bases and J by 6 bases, 5 bases remained unmatched. The CDR3 sequence is 15 residues long. The CDR3 bases are TGTGCCAGCAGTTTTGTCCTAGCGGGGGCCAATGAGCAGTTCTTC. Its translation: CASSFVLAGANEQFF.

This clonotype has a handful of counts. The chain links TRBV3-1 to TRBJ2-7, with TRBD1 matching over 7 bases. Germline values: CDR1 LGHDT, CDR2 YNNKEL (reference sequence). The CDR3 has 15 residues. V was pared by 1 base and J by 2 bases, with 5 bases of the junction left unmatched. The CDR3 coding sequence is TGTGCCAGCAGCCAAGGACAGGGTTCCACCTACGAGCAGTACTTC. This sequence encodes CASSQGQGSTYEQYF.

The chain combines TRBV5-5 with TRBJ2-7, with D perhaps TRBD1 or TRBD2 (5 bases each). The V end lost 4 bases, the J end lost 3 bases, and 17 bases lay between the germline ends. The CDR3 runs 15 residues. The germline V gene encodes CDR1 SGHKS and CDR2 YYEKEE (reference sequence). CDR3: CASSPERDGFYEQYF. DNA for the CDR3: TGTGCCAGCAGCCCGGAACGGGACGGATTCTACGAGCAGTACTTC. The full variable domain, rest sourced from reference TRBV5-5 and TRBJ2-7, is DAGVTQSPTHLIKTRGQQVTLRCSPISGHKSVSWYQQVLGQGPQFIFQYYEKEERGRGNFPDRFSARQFPNYSSELNVNALLLGDSALYLCASSPERDGFYEQYFGPGTRLTVT.